This T cell receptor beta chain was captured in a study of T cells in Graves' hyperthyroidism and ophthalmopathy. Findings and limits, study-wide: A model using 13 V-J features told ophthalmopathy apart from stable hyperthyroidism. Clonotypes that were expanded in thyroid above 0.001 mostly appeared in blood too.

Amplified regions were TCR beta CDR3 sequences from RNA transcripts. An initial round of RT-PCR targeting the TCR CDR3 relied on the HTBI primer set. TCRdb itself ran the multiplex PCR reads through MiXCR, one entry per CDR3 protein. The sample has roughly 500,000 distinct CDR3 sequences, over 35% seen once. Trimming removed 5 bases from V and 0 bases from J, with 16 bases in between. Germline V CDR1 and CDR2: SGHAT, FQNNGV. The CDR3 has 16 residues. Thyroid ultrasound and orbital computed tomography, with clinical symptoms and serum thyroxine and TRAb, informed diagnoses. Notes on this clonotype: Its target is not known.

The sample comprised peripheral blood or thyroid tissue (not recorded which). V and J are TRBV11-2 and TRBJ1-1; possible D gene TRBD1, 6 bases. This receptor was taken from an adult woman with Graves' disease, either hyperthyroidism or ophthalmopathy (not recorded which). This CDR3 is CASSQARTAMNTEAFF. The CDR3 nucleotides read TGTGCCAGCAGCCAAGCCCGGACAGCTATGAACACTGAAGCTTTCTTT.